Each of the 7 T cell receptor beta chains below was sequenced from the same sample in a study of OX40 agonist ivuxolimab in advanced cancers. The library was prepared using the immunoSEQ multiplex PCR assay. TCRdb stores this immuneACCESS table with in-frame sequences only. Part of the clones is absent; in the studies checked, under half of the shortfall reflects unresolved V genes, and no reason is known for the rest. The sample data list 60,000 to 75,000 clones, and roughly nine tenths of these were observed just once. Of the sample, 3.5% to 5% is held by the ten largest clones. Here the sequenced sample was CD4+ or CD8+ T cells sorted from blood, taken in a trial of the OX40 agonist ivuxolimab. These receptors came from an adult with an advanced solid tumor such as melanoma, head and neck, liver or kidney cancer.

This chain joins TRBV12-5 and TRBJ2-1; D not certain. Trimming left V 2 bases short and J 4 bases short, with 6 bases between. This CDR3 has 13 amino acids. Per the germline V gene, CDR1 is LGHNT and CDR2 is FRNRAP. DNA of the CDR3: TGTGCTAGTGGTTTGTTCGGGTACAATGAGCAGTTCTTC. This gives the protein CASGLFGYNEQFF.

Regarding this clone: One junction end does not reproduce the germline sequence, and a read error may be involved. The V call is TRBV7-2, the J call TRBJ1-5, with D perhaps TRBD1 (6 bases). This CDR3 is 12 amino acids long. Germline CDR1 SGHTA, CDR2 FQGNSA. This CDR3 reads CASSLGGQPQHF. The CDR3 bases are TGTGCCAGCAGTTTAGGGGGTCAGCCCCAGCATTTT.

The V call is TRBV11-1, the J call TRBJ2-7; D is undetermined. V was shortened by 1 base and J by 0 bases, with 7 bases between the two germline ends. CDR1 and CDR2 (germline): SGHAT, FQDESV (reference sequence). This CDR3 is 14 amino acids long. CDR3 DNA sequence: TGTGCCAGCAGCTTAGTGGGGATCTCCTACGAGCAGTACTTC. This sequence encodes CASSLVGISYEQYF.

Concerning this clone: Sequence at one end of the junction differs from germline and may be a read error. This chain joins TRBV9 and TRBJ2-2; D unclear. Looked up from germline, CDR1 is SGDLS and CDR2 is YYNGEE. This CDR3 comprises 19 residues. The CDR3 DNA sequence: TGTGCCAGCAGCGTAGCTAAGGCTGAGCTCTATCCCCACACCAGGGAGCTGTTTTTT. This sequence encodes CASSVAKAELYPHTRELFF.

The chain has TRBV6-4 and TRBJ2-7, with TRBD1 matching over 10 bases. V was pared by 0 bases and J by 2 bases, with 10 bases of the junction left unmatched. This CDR3 comprises 18 residues. Per the germline V gene, CDR1 is MRHNA and CDR2 is SNTAGT. CDR3 region: CASSDSNLRQGAPYEQYF. The CDR3 region has the DNA TGTGCCAGCAGTGACTCGAATCTCCGACAGGGGGCCCCCTACGAGCAGTACTTC.

This chain links TRBV9 with TRBJ2-7; 7 nucleotides match TRBD2. Germline lookup yields CDR1 SGDLS and CDR2 YYNGEE. The CDR3 is made up of 11 amino acids. V lost 7 bases to trimming and J lost 10 bases; unmatched junction nucleotides: 8. The DNA for the CDR3 is TGTGCCAGCGCCCACGGGGGGATCCAGTACTTC. Encoded protein: CASAHGGIQYF.

The chain recombines TRBV28 with TRBJ2-4, with no clear D. Trimming stripped 8 bases from V and 2 bases from J, with 13 bases between. Germline V gene sequence: CDR1 MDHEN, CDR2 SYDVKM. There are 14 residues in the CDR3. CDR3 nucleotide sequence: TGTGCCAGCTCTCGCTCGTATTCCAAAAACATTCAGTACTTC. It encodes CASSRSYSKNIQYF.